These 21 T cell receptor beta chains were sequenced from one sample in a study of T cell changes during pregnancy in multiple sclerosis. Clones were sequenced by immunoSEQ multiplex PCR, and TCRdb holds only the in-frame ones, with some missing. Here the sample spans roughly 68,000 clones, approximately 90% being singletons. Sample: peripheral blood, taken in the second trimester of pregnancy. These receptor sequences come from a female donor in good health, enrolled as a control in a pregnancy study.

The chain combines TRBV5-3 with TRBJ1-1, with no clear D. TRBV5-3 is an ORF; its function is uncertain. V shed 2 bases and J shed 0 bases, with 11 bases lying between them. The CDR3 loop spans 15 amino acids. The CDR3, as DNA: TGTGCCAGAAGCTTATTGAGGGCGATGAACACTGAAGCTTTCTTT. This encodes CARSLLRAMNTEAFF.

J is TRBJ2-3 and V is TRBV10-1, with 7 bases that match TRBD1. Germline CDR1 is WNHNN and CDR2 is SYGVQD (reference sequence). The ends lost 4 bases at V and 4 bases at J; junction bases unmatched: 11. CDR3 length: 16 residues. This CDR3 reads CASSVTGQQSSDTQYF. CDR3 nucleotide sequence: TGCGCCAGCAGTGTGACGGGACAGCAGTCGTCAGATACGCAGTATTTT.

This sequence joins TRBV6-1 and TRBJ2-1; 7 bases are shared with TRBD2. The CDR3 contains 15 residues. The V gene end was trimmed by 1 base and the J gene end by 0 bases; junction bases not matched to a gene: 0. Germline V CDR1 and CDR2: MNHNS, SASEGT. For the CDR3, the DNA is TGTGCCAGCAGTGAAGTAGCGGGCTCCTACAATGAGCAGTTCTTC. Protein sequence: CASSEVAGSYNEQFF.

The chain employs TRBV7-8 and TRBJ1-5; no firm D call. Between the trimmed V and J ends, which lost 2 bases and 5 bases, there was a span of 4 bases. The CDR3 spans 12 residues. The V gene's germline CDR1 is SGHVS and CDR2 FQNEAQ. The CDR3 spells CASSLQYQPQHF. The CDR3 DNA reads TGTGCCAGCAGCTTACAGTATCAGCCCCAGCATTTT.

This clone appeared once. The CDR3 bases are TGTGCCAGCAGCTTAGGAGGGTCGGGAACCTCCTATGGCTACACCTTC. Protein sequence: CASSLGGSGTSYGYTF. V is TRBV7-6 and J is TRBJ1-2; no clear D. The CDR3 has 16 residues. Trimming stripped 1 base from V and 4 bases from J, with 16 bases between. The germline V gene has CDR1 SGHVS and CDR2 FNYEAQ. Combining the CDR3 with reference TRBV7-6 and TRBJ1-2 gives the whole variable domain GAGVSQSPRYKVTKRGQDVALRCDPISGHVSLYWYRQALGQGPEFLTYFNYEAQQDKSGLPNDRFSAERPEGSISTLTIQRTEQRDSAMYRCASSLGGSGTSYGYTFGSGTRLTVV.

This clone came up once. The CDR3 bases are TGTGCCAGCAGCCTCCGACAGTCAGATACGCAGTATTTT. Protein product: CASSLRQSDTQYF. The rearrangement joins TRBV9 to TRBJ2-3, with TRBD1 as a possible D gene (5 bases). Germline CDR1 SGDLS, CDR2 YYNGEE. The V end lost 4 bases, the J end lost 4 bases, and 10 bases lay between the germline ends. This CDR3 is built from 13 residues. Variable domain in full (rest from reference TRBV9 and TRBJ2-3): DSGVTQTPKHLITATGQRVTLRCSPRSGDLSVYWYQQSLDQGLQFLIQYYNGEERAKGNILERFSAQQFPDLHSELNLSSLELGDSALYFCASSLRQSDTQYFGPGTRLTVL.

This chain links TRBV5-1 with TRBJ1-4; TRBD1 matches 8 bases. This CDR3 has 14 residues. The V gene's germline CDR1 is SGHRS and CDR2 YFSETQ. V was clipped by 6 bases and J by 8 bases; unmatched bases: 9. The DNA for the CDR3 is TGCGCCAGCACCCCGGGGCAGGGGGCGGAAAAACTGTTTTTT. It codes for CASTPGQGAEKLFF.

The chain links TRBV7-9 to TRBJ2-2; TRBD2 is a possible D gene (6 bases). Germline-derived CDR1 and CDR2 are SEHNR and FQNEAQ (reference sequence). Trimming stripped 5 bases from V and 4 bases from J, with 8 bases between. There are 13 residues in the CDR3. The DNA for the CDR3 is TGTGCCAGCAGCCGGGACTTCACCGGGGAGCTGTTTTTT. This codes for CASSRDFTGELFF.

The rearrangement joins TRBV2 to TRBJ1-2; D is possibly TRBD1 (6 bases). With 8 bases removed from V and 2 bases from J, the gap between germline ends came to 15 bases. CDR1 and CDR2 (germline): SNHLY, FYNNEI. This CDR3 comprises 14 residues. The CDR3 reads CASSPGQGNYGYTF. The CDR3 nucleotides are TGTGCCAGCTCCCCCGGGCAGGGGAACTATGGCTACACCTTC.

The V and J genes are TRBV19 and TRBJ1-2; 7 bases align to TRBD1. The CDR3 extends over 13 amino acids. J lost 4 bases, V lost 1 base, and 0 bases had no gene match. Per the germline V gene, CDR1 is LNHDA and CDR2 is SQIVND (reference sequence). The CDR3, as DNA: TGTGCCAGTAGTATAGCAGGGGGCTATGGCTACACCTTC. Protein sequence: CASSIAGGYGYTF.

This clone qualifies as medium-sized. This chain links TRBV29-1 with TRBJ2-3; 8 nucleotides line up with TRBD2. The germline V gene has CDR1 SQVTM and CDR2 ANQGSEA. V lost 3 bases, J lost 7 bases, and 9 bases stayed unmatched. CDR3 length equals 14 residues. The CDR3 here is CSVDDEREPYTQYF. The CDR3 DNA is TGCAGCGTTGATGATGAGCGGGAGCCCTATACGCAGTATTTT.

In its sample, this clone was seen once. V gene TRBV15 combines with J gene TRBJ2-3, with no clear D. This CDR3 has 13 residues. The germline V and J ends were trimmed by 2 bases and 3 bases, with 6 bases remaining between them. Germline V gene data show CDR1 as LNHNV and CDR2 as YYDKDF (reference sequence). The CDR3 DNA follows: TGTGCCACCAGCAGACCCAATACAGATACGCAGTATTTT. Its translation: CATSRPNTDTQYF. Variable domain in full (rest from reference TRBV15 and TRBJ2-3): DAMVIQNPRYQVTQFGKPVTLSCSQTLNHNVMYWYQQKSSQAPKLLFHYYDKDFNNEADTPDNFQSRRPNTSFCFLDIRSPGLGDTAMYLCATSRPNTDTQYFGPGTRLTVL.

This chain joins TRBV5-1 and TRBJ2-2, with no clear D. Trimming left V 3 bases short and J 0 bases short, with 9 bases between. This CDR3 contains 15 residues. Germline V CDR1 and CDR2: SGHRS, YFSETQ. DNA for the CDR3: TGCGCCAGCAGCTCGCCCTACGCGAACACCGGGGAGCTGTTTTTT. Amino acid sequence: CASSSPYANTGELFF.

The rearrangement uses TRBV7-9 and TRBJ2-1; 8 bases map to TRBD2. The CDR3 consists of 15 residues. CDR1 SEHNR and CDR2 FQNEAQ come from the germline V gene (reference sequence). V shed 6 bases, J shed 7 bases, and the junction held 11 bases outside the gene matches. CDR3 protein: CASRPTAGGRNEQFF. CDR3 nucleotide sequence: TGTGCCAGCAGGCCGACCGCGGGGGGTCGAAATGAGCAGTTCTTC. The complete variable domain, with remaining parts taken from reference TRBV7-9 and TRBJ2-1, reads DTGVSQNPRHKITKRGQNVTFRCDPISEHNRLYWYRQTLGQGPEFLTYFQNEAQLEKSRLLSDRFSAERPKGSFSTLEIQRTEQGDSAMYLCASRPTAGGRNEQFFGPGTRLTVL.

The gene calls are TRBV4-3 and TRBJ1-4, with D possibly being TRBD1 (5 bases). Trimming took off 5 bases at V and 5 bases at J, with 15 bases between the two ends. Germline V CDR1 and CDR2: LGHNA, YSLEER. The length of the CDR3 is 15 residues. DNA of the CDR3: TGCGCCAGCAGCGGGGGGGAGGGTTTGAATGAAAAACTGTTTTTT. Translated: CASSGGEGLNEKLFF.

V and J are TRBV4-1 and TRBJ2-3; unclear D gene. Germline V lookup: CDR1 MGHRA, CDR2 YSYEKL. The CDR3 consists of 15 residues. V was cut by 0 bases and J by 2 bases, with 9 bases left in between. The CDR3 bases are TGCGCCAGCAGCCAAGACAGGCCAGCCACAGATACGCAGTATTTT. It specifies CASSQDRPATDTQYF.

The sample holds a few counts of this clone. The gene calls are TRBV9 and TRBJ1-1; D unclear. Germline CDR1 and CDR2: SGDLS and YYNGEE. Trimming took 2 bases from V and 5 from J, leaving 10 bases between them. This CDR3 spans 13 amino acids. This chain's CDR3 is CASSVRVTTEAFF. The CDR3 DNA follows: TGTGCCAGCAGCGTGAGGGTGACGACTGAAGCTTTCTTT. Looking up the rest from reference TRBV9 and TRBJ1-1 gives the full variable domain: DSGVTQTPKHLITATGQRVTLRCSPRSGDLSVYWYQQSLDQGLQFLIQYYNGEERAKGNILERFSAQQFPDLHSELNLSSLELGDSALYFCASSVRVTTEAFFGQGTRLTVV.

The count of this clone is one. The CDR3 spells CASRGGHEQYF. CDR3 in DNA: TGTGCCAGCAGGGGGGGACACGAGCAGTACTTC. This rearrangement joins TRBV25-1 to TRBJ2-7; possibly TRBD2 for D (6 bases). The germline V gene encodes CDR1 MGHDK and CDR2 SYGVNS. The CDR3 spans 11 residues. With 6 bases removed from V and 5 bases from J, the gap between germline ends came to 8 bases.

This sequence joins TRBV25-1 and TRBJ1-1; D is ambiguous. In germline, CDR1 is MGHDK, CDR2 SYGVNS. The CDR3 consists of 16 residues. The V end was cut by 1 base, the J end by 0 bases, with 12 bases between. CDR3 sequence reads: CASSEFQPGLNTEAFF. The CDR3 DNA sequence: TGTGCCAGCAGTGAATTCCAGCCAGGCCTGAACACTGAAGCTTTCTTT.

The genes are TRBV18 and TRBJ2-7; a weak D match, TRBD1 (6 bases). The germline gives CDR1 KGHSH, CDR2 LQKENI. The CDR3 totals 12 residues. V gave up 6 bases and J gave up 5 bases, with 11 bases separating them. The CDR3 DNA follows: TGTGCCAGCTCTCAGGGGATAGACGAGCAGTACTTC. It translates to CASSQGIDEQYF.

This chain links TRBV27 with TRBJ1-2, with D perhaps matching TRBD1 (6 bases). Germline loops: CDR1 MNHEY, CDR2 SMNVEV (reference sequence). The CDR3 loop spans 15 amino acids. Trimming removed 5 bases at V and 4 bases at J, with 17 bases between. Here the CDR3 reads CASSQGTPSAYGYTF. CDR3 in DNA: TGTGCCAGCAGTCAGGGGACGCCCTCGGCCTATGGCTACACCTTC.